Detailed here is one T cell receptor beta chain. There is no known antigen for this receptor. Base qualities were left out, and no much larger clone turns up one base away. The collaborating institutions used their own protocols to collect whole blood in K2EDTA tubes. For TCRbeta analysis, collaborators shipped samples in one of three forms: frozen whole blood, isolated PBMCs, or DNA extracted from either of those sample types. Including cysteine and phenylalanine, the CDR3 has 13 amino acids. The retained sequence is limited to the CDR3, 39 bases, with the frame set at the first base. Via the germline V gene, CDR1 is KGHDR and CDR2 SFDVKD. Relative to germline, V is 6 bases shorter and J is 3 bases shorter, with 8 bases between their ends. These data belong to a study of blood T cell repertoires in COVID-19 (dated by TCRdb to the early 2020s). In the study overall: The collaborator samples originated in the United States, Italy and Spain and spanned the acute and convalescent phases of COVID-19. The material from the prospective study consisted of cDNA or gDNA derived from T cells, B-cell-depleted T cells, or PBMCs. Nearly every sample came with metadata listing a de-identified subject ID, COVID-19 status, age in years and sex. A freely available public database, intended as a resource for researchers studying the immune response to SARS-CoV-2, is where the repertoires were released. Deeply sampled blood TCRbeta repertoires from subjects exposed to, actively infected with, or recovered from COVID-19 were included in the dataset. HLA class I and class II types, where available, came from metadata supplied by the sample provider rather than from assay-based typing. The samples were drawn from the first 160 participants of the ongoing ImmuneRACE study and from 950 to 1,500 subjects provided by 6 global collaborators.

The research as a whole found: How much clinical and demographic metadata was included differed by source and by participant, and the metadata was provided uncurated.

TCRbeta CDR3 regions were amplified from genomic DNA by means of the immunoSEQ Assay, a bias-controlled multiplex PCR. In the paper's pipeline: The number of nucleated cells in each sample was estimated from the amplification of reference gene primers within the assay. Sequence reads were collapsed and filtered to measure the absolute abundance of every unique TCRbeta CDR3 rearrangement. For each sample, productive Simpson clonality was calculated as the square root of Simpson's diversity index over productive rearrangements. The immuneACCESS repertoire file appears here via TCRdb, limited to in-frame rearrangements. These files lack a portion of the clones; in checked studies, under half of the deficit traces to unresolved V genes, and the cause of the others is not known. That table is the source of V, J and clone size, and D and trimming were worked out from the DNA. In this sample the table shows about 140,000 clones, roughly 86% of which occur a single time. The ten largest clones represent roughly 5.4% of the sample.

The specimen sequenced was peripheral blood. The rearrangement combines TRBV24-1 with TRBJ2-1; TRBD1 is possibly the D segment (6 matching bases). The TCR was taken from a human donor in a cohort sampled during active COVID-19. The CDR3 protein sequence reads: CATSQGGYNEQFF. The bases read TGTGCCACCAGTCAAGGGGGCTACAATGAGCAGTTCTTC.